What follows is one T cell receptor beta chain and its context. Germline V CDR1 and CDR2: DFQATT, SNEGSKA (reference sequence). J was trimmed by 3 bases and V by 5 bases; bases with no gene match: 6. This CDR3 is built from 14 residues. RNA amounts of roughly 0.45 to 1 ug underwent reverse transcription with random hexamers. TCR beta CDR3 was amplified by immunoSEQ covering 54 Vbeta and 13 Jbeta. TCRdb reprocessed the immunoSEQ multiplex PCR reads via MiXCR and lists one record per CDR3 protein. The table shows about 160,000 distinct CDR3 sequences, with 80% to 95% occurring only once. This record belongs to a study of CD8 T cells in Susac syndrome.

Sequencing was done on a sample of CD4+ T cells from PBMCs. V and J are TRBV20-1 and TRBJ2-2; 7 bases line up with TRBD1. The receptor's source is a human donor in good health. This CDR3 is CSAVRDSYTGELFF. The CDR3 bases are TGCAGTGCTGTCCGGGACAGCTACACCGGGGAGCTGTTTTTT.